This T cell receptor beta chain stems from a study of blood T cell repertoires in COVID-19 (TCRdb year 2020). Context from the whole study: The collaborator samples originated in the United States, Italy and Spain and spanned the acute and convalescent phases of COVID-19. Where available, HLA class I and class II types were taken from metadata supplied by the sample provider and were not determined by assay-based typing. The repertoires were made available in a free public database intended to serve as a resource for research on the immune response to SARS-CoV-2. Sample metadata almost always included a de-identified subject ID, COVID-19 status, age in years and sex. The prospective study material was composed of cDNA or gDNA derived from T cells, B-cell-depleted T cells, or PBMCs. Samples were obtained from the ongoing ImmuneRACE study (first 160 participants) and from about 1,300 subjects provided by 6 global collaborators. Subjects who had been exposed to COVID-19, were actively infected with it, or had recovered from it provided the deeply sampled blood TCRbeta repertoires that made up the dataset.

Reading the germline V gene gives CDR1 MGHRA and CDR2 YSYEKL. Trimming removed 4 bases from V and 8 bases from J, leaving 23 bases between the germline ends. There are 17 amino acids in the CDR3, from cysteine to phenylalanine inclusive. The read is trimmed to its CDR3 DNA, 51 bases read in frame from base 1. Comment on this clone: It lacks a known antigen. No much larger clonotype is one base removed from it; base qualities were not supplied.

What the study reported, not specific to this receptor: The quantity of clinical and demographic metadata differed by source and by participant and was supplied without curation.

Whole blood was collected in K2EDTA tubes by collaborating institutions according to the institutions' own protocols. For TCRbeta analysis, collaborators shipped samples in one of three forms: frozen whole blood, isolated PBMCs, or DNA extracted from either of those sample types. The immunoSEQ Assay, a bias-controlled multiplex PCR, was used to amplify TCRbeta CDR3 regions from genomic DNA. Per the original workflow: Nucleated cell counts per sample were estimated from amplification of reference gene primers within the assay. Sequence reads were collapsed and filtered to measure the absolute abundance of every unique TCRbeta CDR3 rearrangement. For each sample, productive Simpson clonality was calculated by taking the square root of Simpson's diversity index across productive rearrangements. Drawn from immuneACCESS, this table holds only the in-frame rearrangements with V and J called that TCRdb kept. Clones are partly lost; checked studies trace under half to an unresolved V gene and leave the rest unexplained. V and J calls and clone size are as listed in that table; D and trimming were resolved from the DNA. This sample holds around 200,000 clones; roughly four fifths were observed only once. The ten largest clones take up roughly 6.3% of the sample.

The sequence came from a human donor in a cohort sampled during active COVID-19. Sample: peripheral blood. The rearrangement joined TRBV4-1 to TRBJ1-4; the D region possibly corresponds to TRBD1 (5 bases align). Here the CDR3 is given as CASSPVEPGLNEEKLFF. The sequenced DNA is TGCGCCAGCAGCCCCGTCGAGCCGGGACTTAACGAGGAAAAACTGTTTTTT.